Given below is one TCR beta chain in context. Its matching antigen is unknown. This specimen belongs to a study of STAT5B mutations in CD4+ large granular lymphocyte leukemia. Points from the study as a whole: Main leukemic clonotypes were patient-specific, but more than 20% appeared at low frequency elsewhere.

Data came from immunoSEQ multiplex PCR; TCRdb stores just in-frame clones and leaves some out. The sample consists of about 31,000 clones, less than 85% of them appearing once. V lost 5 bases and J lost 2, with 15 bases in between. Per the germline V gene, CDR1 is SGHTA and CDR2 is FQGNSA. CDR3 length equals 15 residues. The sample comprised CD4+ T cells from blood buffy coats. This TCR came from a human donor in good health. This chain connects TRBV7-2 to TRBJ2-5, with D perhaps being TRBD1 or TRBD2 (5 bases each). This CDR3 reads CASSTTLGRQETQYF. The CDR3 DNA follows: TGTGCCAGCAGCACTACGCTGGGACGGCAAGAGACCCAGTACTTC.